Sequencing of this TCR beta chain was carried out in a study of blood T cell repertoires in COVID-19 (dated by TCRdb to the early 2020s). At the level of the whole study: The collaborator samples originated in the United States, Italy and Spain and spanned the acute and convalescent phases of COVID-19. The material from the prospective study consisted of cDNA or gDNA derived from T cells, B-cell-depleted T cells, or PBMCs. Subjects who had been exposed to COVID-19, were actively infected with it, or had recovered from it provided the deeply sampled blood TCRbeta repertoires that made up the dataset. A freely available public database, intended as a resource for researchers studying the immune response to SARS-CoV-2, is where the repertoires were released. The samples were drawn from the first 160 participants of the ongoing ImmuneRACE study and from 950 to 1,500 subjects provided by 6 global collaborators. The sample metadata nearly always contained a de-identified subject ID, COVID-19 status, age in years and sex. HLA class I and class II types, where available, came from metadata supplied by the sample provider rather than from assay-based typing.

To note about this clone: Its antigen has not been determined. Per-nucleotide qualities are absent, and no much larger clonotype sits a single base away.

General study outcomes and caveats: The amount of clinical and demographic metadata varied by source and participant and was provided uncurated.

TCRbeta CDR3 regions were amplified from genomic DNA by means of the immunoSEQ Assay, a bias-controlled multiplex PCR. The original pipeline was this. Nucleated cell counts per sample were estimated from amplification of reference gene primers within the assay. To quantify the absolute abundance of each unique TCRbeta CDR3 rearrangement, sequence reads were collapsed and filtered. For each sample, productive Simpson clonality was calculated as the square root of Simpson's diversity index across productive rearrangements. TCRdb carries this immuneACCESS record with in-frame sequences only. Its versions omit some clonotypes, under half of them owing to an unresolved V gene in the studies checked, with the rest unexplained. For V, J and clone size, that table is used; D and trimming come from the DNA. Across this sample there are about 69,000 clones, with approximately 85% seen only once. The ten largest account for 27% of the sample.

Whole blood was collected in K2EDTA tubes by collaborating institutions according to the institutions' own protocols. For TCRbeta analysis, collaborators shipped samples as frozen whole blood, isolated PBMCs, or DNA extracted from either of those sample types. The CDR3 starts with the cysteine, ends with the phenylalanine, and has 17 residues. Only CDR3 DNA remains: 51 bases, in frame from the first base. Unmatched junction bases come to 8, with V trimmed by 3 bases and J by 2 bases. CDR1 and CDR2 (SGHDT, YYEEEE) derive from the germline V gene. The source is a human donor in a cohort sampled during active COVID-19. The sequence joins TRBV5-6 to TRBJ2-2; TRBD2 fits 9 bases in the junction. The sample was peripheral blood. The nucleotides are TGTGCCAGCAGCTCCCGGGCTAGCGGGGTCAACACCGGGGAGCTGTTTTTT. This gives the protein CASSSRASGVNTGELFF.